These 30 T cell receptor beta chains originate from one sample sequenced in a study of metastatic and nonmetastatic thyroid tumors. No treatment of any kind had been given to any patient before thyroid surgery. Via MiXCR, TCRdb re-called the PCR reads. The sample holds over 50,000 clones, roughly 29% seen once. Sequences were obtained from blood. These receptor sequences come from a female donor with papillary thyroid cancer or a benign thyroid nodule (not recorded which). Some clones in this sample may be carry-over from other donors' samples.

The J gene is TRBJ1-2, the V gene TRBV20-1, with D possibly TRBD1 on 5 matching bases. Germline CDR1 and CDR2: DFQATT and SNEGSKA (reference sequence). V dropped 0 bases and J dropped 6 bases, with 11 bases sitting between them. The CDR3 has 13 amino acids. The CDR3 loop reads CSARDVGVDGYTF. In DNA, the CDR3 is TGCAGTGCTAGAGATGTGGGGGTGGATGGCTACACCTTC.

There are a few counts of this clone. CDR3 bases: TGTGCCAGCAGTGTGTCGTCTAGCGGGAGCCGGGAGCTGTTTTTT. It is translated as CASSVSSSGSRELFF. This chain uses TRBV6-1 with TRBJ2-2, with 10 bases matching TRBD2. Germline trimming cut 4 bases from V and 9 bases from J; bases unmatched to any gene: 8. The CDR3 runs to 15 residues. Germline V gene data show CDR1 as MNHNS and CDR2 as SASEGT.

The sample holds a few counts of this clone. This sequence joins TRBV7-6 and TRBJ2-3; D is uncertain. The CDR3 sequence is 12 residues long. Between the trimmed V and J ends, which lost 2 bases and 4 bases, there was a span of 4 bases. Germline CDR1 SGHVS, CDR2 FNYEAQ. CDR3 DNA: TGTGCCAGCAGCTTATATGCAGATACGCAGTATTTT. Protein sequence: CASSLYADTQYF.

The CDR3 here is CASNKLAGGYNEQFF. The CDR3 coding sequence is TGTGCCAGCAATAAATTAGCGGGAGGGTACAATGAGCAGTTCTTC. V usage is TRBV27 and J usage is TRBJ2-1; 11 positions match TRBD2. CDR1 and CDR2 (germline): MNHEY, SMNVEV (reference sequence). The junction had 6 bases not matched to a gene; V was cut back by 7 bases and J by 4 bases. This CDR3 is built from 15 residues.

A word on this clone: At one boundary the junction diverges from the germline segment, which might be a read error. The rearrangement joins TRBV30 to TRBJ2-3; 8 bases fit TRBD2. Germline CDR1 and CDR2: GTSNPN and SVGIG (reference sequence). The CDR3 consists of 15 residues. CDR3 loop: CAWSAAGGSTDTQYF. The CDR3 region has the DNA TGTGCCTGGAGTGCGGCGGGAGGATCCACAGATACACAGTATTTT.

The gene calls are TRBV28 and TRBJ1-2; 11 bases map to TRBD1. Germline CDR1 and CDR2: MDHEN and SYDVKM. V was clipped by 6 bases and J by 3 bases; unmatched bases: 3. CDR3 length: 14 residues. The CDR3: CASRGQGADYGYTF. DNA of the CDR3: TGTGCCAGCAGAGGACAGGGGGCTGACTATGGCTACACCTTC.

The V call is TRBV5-1, the J call TRBJ2-7; 7 nucleotides align to TRBD1. V shed 4 bases and J 3 bases; nucleotides not matched to a gene: 7. CDR3 length: 14 residues. The V gene's germline CDR1 is SGHRS and CDR2 YFSETQ. The CDR3 spells CASSPRYRGYEQYF. CDR3 sequence (DNA): TGCGCCAGCAGCCCTCGGTACAGGGGCTACGAGCAGTACTTC.

The chain has TRBV20-1 and TRBJ1-6; 10 positions agree with TRBD1. Germline-derived CDR1 and CDR2 are DFQATT and SNEGSKA (reference sequence). After removal of 5 bases from V and 8 bases from J, the junction contained 9 bases not matched to a gene. The CDR3 loop spans 15 amino acids. The CDR3 DNA follows: TGCAGTGCTGGGACAGGGGCGCACTCGGATTCACCCCTCCACTTT. This translates into CSAGTGAHSDSPLHF.

Only a few counts were recorded for this clone. The J gene is TRBJ1-5, the V gene TRBV19; D gene ambiguous. V was trimmed by 4 bases and J by 0 bases, leaving 7 bases between them. Per the germline V gene, CDR1 is LNHDA and CDR2 is SQIVND (reference sequence). The CDR3 has 14 amino acids. CDR3 amino acids: CASSTGPSNQPQHF. The CDR3 DNA reads as TGTGCCAGTAGTACGGGCCCTAGCAATCAGCCCCAGCATTTT.

This clone appeared a single time. The chain is built from TRBV7-2 and TRBJ1-2; 8 positions match TRBD1. The CDR3 has 13 residues. In germline, CDR1 is SGHTA, CDR2 FQGNSA. Trimming took 4 bases from V and 8 from J; bases not matched to a gene: 6. In DNA, the CDR3 is TGTGCCAGCAGCTCACAGGGGGATGCGGGCTACACCTTC. Its protein is CASSSQGDAGYTF.

The rearrangement links TRBV20-1 to TRBJ1-2; maybe TRBD1 (6 bases). V gave up 0 bases and J gave up 2 bases, with 10 bases separating them. CDR1 and CDR2 from the germline V gene are DFQATT and SNEGSKA (reference sequence). CDR3 size: 14 residues. Here the CDR3 reads CSARDLQGNYGYTF. CDR3 coding DNA: TGCAGTGCTAGAGATCTTCAGGGGAACTATGGCTACACCTTC.

In its sample, this clone was seen a few times. V gene TRBV27 combines with J gene TRBJ2-7, with TRBD1 matching 8 bases. Germline CDR1 and CDR2: MNHEY and SMNVEV (reference sequence). The CDR3 contains 18 residues. V lost 3 bases, J lost 4 bases, and 17 bases stayed unmatched. As DNA, the CDR3 is TGTGCCAGCAGTTTTAACGGAGGGCCAGCAGGGGGCGGGTACGAGCAGTACTTC. Protein sequence: CASSFNGGPAGGGYEQYF.

This chain links TRBV20-1 with TRBJ1-1; a possible D gene is TRBD1 (6 bases). CDR1 and CDR2 (germline): DFQATT, SNEGSKA (reference sequence). This CDR3 contains 13 residues. Deletions cut 3 bases from V and 4 bases from J, with 12 bases between. CDR3 coding DNA: TGCAGTGCTAGGAGGGGGTTGGGCACTGAAGCTTTCTTT. Translating gives CSARRGLGTEAFF.

The chain uses TRBV28 and TRBJ1-1, with no clear D. V dropped 6 bases and J dropped 3 bases, with 14 bases sitting between them. Germline assignment: CDR1 MDHEN and CDR2 SYDVKM. The CDR3 is made up of 14 amino acids. This chain's CDR3 is CASSPAEGHTEAFF. The CDR3 nucleotides are TGTGCCAGCAGCCCCGCGGAGGGTCACACTGAAGCTTTCTTT.

There are a few counts of this clone. J is TRBJ2-1 and V is TRBV6-1; weak D call: TRBD2 (5 bases). Germline CDR1 and CDR2: MNHNS and SASEGT. CDR3 length: 18 amino acids. Trimming shortened V by 0 bases and J by 2 bases, and 17 bases separated the two germline ends. The CDR3 here is CASSEAGTAEFAYNEQFF. The DNA of the CDR3 is TGTGCCAGCAGTGAAGCGGGAACAGCGGAATTTGCCTACAATGAGCAGTTCTTC.

The chain is built from TRBV24-1 and TRBJ2-5, with D perhaps assigned TRBD1 or TRBD2 (5 bases each). CDR1 is KGHDR and CDR2 is SFDVKD in the germline V gene. This CDR3 is built from 15 residues. With 4 bases removed from V and 1 base from J, the gap between germline ends came to 12 bases. This CDR3 reads CATSERGRPQETQYF. For the CDR3, the DNA is TGTGCCACCAGTGAGAGGGGTCGGCCCCAAGAGACCCAGTACTTC.

V gene TRBV25-1 combines with J gene TRBJ2-7; 9 bases match TRBD1. This CDR3 spans 17 amino acids. Losses at the gene ends were 2 bases for V and 1 base for J; bases not matched to a gene: 9. CDR1 and CDR2 (germline): MGHDK, SYGVNS. The CDR3 loop reads CASSEPNRDRVSYEQYF. The DNA of the CDR3 is TGTGCCAGCAGTGAACCTAACCGGGACAGGGTATCCTACGAGCAGTACTTC.

Points on this clone: A single base separates this from a much larger clone, so it may be a read error. This chain joins TRBV7-2 and TRBJ2-7, with TRBD2 matching over 11 bases. This CDR3 contains 14 residues. Per the germline V gene, CDR1 is SGHTA and CDR2 is FQGNSA. Written as DNA, the CDR3 is TGTGCCAGCAGACCTAGCGGGGGGTCCTACGGGCAGTACTTC. This codes for CASRPSGGSYGQYF. The full variable domain, rest sourced from reference TRBV7-2 and TRBJ2-7, is GAGVSQSPSNKVTEKGKDVELRCDPISGHTALYWYRQSLGQGLEFLIYFQGNSAPDKSGLPSDRFSAERTGGSVSTLTIQRTQQEDSAVYLCASRPSGGSYGQYFGPGTRLTVT.

This clone was detected many times. This chain connects TRBV28 to TRBJ2-6; perhaps TRBD2 as D (5 bases). CDR3 length: 15 residues. Germline V gene data show CDR1 as MDHEN and CDR2 as SYDVKM. V lost 6 bases to trimming and J lost 6 bases, with 15 bases between them. CDR3 in amino acids: CASSPGGPEANVLTF. DNA for the CDR3: TGTGCCAGCAGCCCCGGAGGCCCCGAGGCCAACGTCCTGACTTTC.

V is TRBV24-1 and J is TRBJ1-5; tentative D call: TRBD1 (5 bases). Germline lookup yields CDR1 KGHDR and CDR2 SFDVKD. The CDR3 contains 16 residues. V gave up 4 bases and J gave up 1 base, with 13 bases separating them. CDR3 amino acids: CATSDSRGFSNQPQHF. In nucleotides, the CDR3 is TGTGCCACCAGTGACTCTCGGGGGTTCAGCAATCAGCCCCAGCATTTT.

This clone has a handful of counts. The rearrangement links TRBV30 to TRBJ2-6; TRBD2 might be the D (6 bases). The CDR3 is 13 amino acids. Deletions cut 4 bases from V and 4 bases from J, with 8 bases between. In germline, CDR1 is GTSNPN, CDR2 SVGIG (reference sequence). The CDR3 coding sequence is TGTGCCTGGACTGCGGGGGGGGCCAACGTCCTGACTTTC. Translated: CAWTAGGANVLTF. The variable domain in full, with the rest retrieved from reference TRBV30 and TRBJ2-6, is SQTIHQWPATLVQPVGSPLSLECTVEGTSNPNLYWYRQAAGRGLQLLFYSVGIGQISSEVPQNLSASRPQDRQFILSSKKLLLSDSGFYLCAWTAGGANVLTFGAGSRLTVL.

This clone occurred many times. A single base separates this from a much larger clone, so it may be a read error. In this CDR3 the conserved last residue, phenylalanine or tryptophan, is missing, so a read error is likely. The genes are TRBV19 and TRBJ1-1; no clear D gene. Between the trimmed V and J ends, which lost 5 bases and 6 bases, there was a span of 16 bases. The CDR3 sequence is 14 residues long. From germline, CDR1 is LNHDA and CDR2 SQIVND (reference sequence). CDR3 bases: TGTGCCAGTAGTCTCACATGGGTTGGCGCTGAAGCTTTCCTT. Translation: CASSLTWVGAEAFL.

This clone was recorded a few times. The V call is TRBV12-3 or TRBV12-4, the J call TRBJ2-7, with D hard to call. V lost 3 bases and J lost 3, with 9 bases in between. CDR3 length: 13 amino acids. For the CDR3, the DNA is TGTGCCAGCAGTTTCCGCGACTTCTACGAGCAGTACTTC. Protein product: CASSFRDFYEQYF.

This sequence joins TRBV6-4 and TRBJ1-6; D gene unclear. The CDR3 length is 15 residues. The germline V gene has CDR1 MRHNA and CDR2 SNTAGT. The V and J ends lost 6 bases and 10 bases respectively, with 19 bases between them. This CDR3 is CASRDEYTRESPLHF. CDR3 coding DNA: TGTGCCAGCAGAGACGAATACACCAGAGAGTCACCCCTCCACTTT.

This clone was detected a few times. This sequence joins TRBV12-5 and TRBJ2-2; D is undetermined. CDR1 and CDR2 from the germline V gene are LGHNT and FRNRAP. The V gene lost 2 bases and the J gene lost 4 bases, with 5 bases spanning the gap. The CDR3 totals 13 residues. CDR3 nucleotide sequence: TGTGCTAGTGGTTTGCCGGGCACCGGGGAGCTGTTTTTT. This sequence encodes CASGLPGTGELFF.

This clone was counted a few times. This chain joins TRBV6-1 and TRBJ2-3; 10 bases line up with TRBD2. Germline CDR1 reads MNHNS; CDR2 reads SASEGT. Trimming took 5 bases from V and 6 from J; bases not matched to a gene: 5. CDR3 length equals 14 residues. The CDR3 spells CASSLAGALDTQYF. Written as DNA, the CDR3 is TGTGCCAGCAGTCTAGCGGGAGCCTTGGATACGCAGTATTTT.

This chain joins TRBV10-3 and TRBJ1-6; possible D gene TRBD1, 5 bases. The CDR3 sequence is 15 residues long. Germline assignment: CDR1 ENHRY and CDR2 SYGVKD. V was clipped by 2 bases and J by 6 bases, with 11 bases between them. The CDR3 here is CAISEQRGTNSPLHF. The CDR3 DNA is TGTGCCATCAGTGAGCAACGAGGGACTAATTCACCCCTCCACTTT.

The chain uses TRBV7-6 and TRBJ2-7, with D possibly being TRBD1 (5 bases). Deletions cut 7 bases from V and 5 bases from J, with 21 bases between. There are 15 residues in the CDR3. CDR1 and CDR2 from the germline V gene are SGHVS and FNYEAQ. The DNA for the CDR3 is TGTGCCAGCATCGCATCATCAGGGTTCCGCGACGAGCAGTACTTC. It encodes CASIASSGFRDEQYF.

DNA for the CDR3: TGTGCCAGCAGCTCGGCGGGAGGCCCATATGGGGGCTCCTACAATGAGCAGTTCTTC. It codes for CASSSAGGPYGGSYNEQFF. This chain connects TRBV7-1 to TRBJ2-1, with 8 bases lining up with TRBD2. TRBV7-1 is an ORF; its function is uncertain. V lost 3 bases, J lost 0 bases, and 13 bases stayed unmatched. CDR3 length equals 19 residues.

This clone was picked up a small number of times. Just one base apart from a much larger clone, this may be a read error. This rearrangement joins TRBV6-5 to TRBJ2-3; D tentatively fits TRBD1 or TRBD2 (5 bases each). Germline values: CDR1 MNHEY, CDR2 SVGAGI. This CDR3 has 15 residues. The CDR3 protein is CASSHRGTSTGTQYF. In DNA, the CDR3 is TGTGCCAGCAGTCATCGAGGGACCAGCACAGGTACGCAGTATTTT.